This record looks at one T cell receptor (beta chain) sequence and its context. Its target is not known. This sample is part of a study of post-analysis software for immune sequencing data. Study outcomes and limitations: Patients showed TRBV5-6, TRBV5-1 and TRBV20-1 among five TRBV segments more frequent than in controls.

There are 15 residues in the CDR3. The V end lost 3 bases, the J end lost 7 bases, and 15 bases lay between the germline ends. TCR beta cDNA libraries had unique molecular identifiers. TCRdb redid the calling of the PCR reads with MiXCR, one entry per CDR3 protein. The data show about 820,000 distinct CDR3 sequences, with about 57% seen just once and approximately 4.2% held by the top ten. The specimen was blood. This TCR was recovered from a girl aged 5-17 years with multiple sclerosis. V is TRBV12-3 or TRBV12-4 and J is TRBJ2-2, with a tentative D call TRBD1 (6 bases). This CDR3 reads CASSLTGGKGGELFF. CDR3 in DNA: TGTGCCAGCAGTTTGACAGGAGGAAAAGGCGGGGAGCTGTTTTTT.